This T cell receptor beta chain was obtained from a study of brain T cells in children with intractable seizures. Trimming shortened V by 6 bases and J by 2 bases, and 10 bases separated the two germline ends. The CDR3 loop spans 13 amino acids. Germline-derived CDR1 and CDR2 are MNHEY and SVGAGI. The table came from immunoSEQ multiplex PCR; TCRdb's copy has only in-frame clones and leaves some out. The sample carries about 340,000 clones, 93% recorded once. Time point: blood from clinic visit 5 months post-surgery; TSC patient then seizure free. This chain connects TRBV6-5 to TRBJ1-1, with D uncertain. The sequence came from a boy under two years old with tuberous sclerosis and intractable seizures. The source was peripheral blood, collected more than 4 months after surgery. As DNA, the CDR3 is TGTGCCAGCAGCGCGACTGGAAACACTGAAGCTTTCTTT. The encoded protein is CASSATGNTEAFF.